These 13 T cell receptor beta chains were all obtained from the same sample, sequenced in a study of blood T cell repertoires in COVID-19. Using immunoSEQ multiplex PCR, the repertoire was profiled, and TCRdb retains in-frame clones only, with some absent. The table shows under 350,000 clones, with approximately 87% occurring only once. Source material: peripheral blood. The origin of the receptors is a man in his 60s who had recovered from COVID-19.

The chain combines TRBV11-2 with TRBJ1-1; D is ambiguous. The CDR3 totals 15 residues. V lost 5 bases, J lost 0 bases, and 13 bases lay in between. CDR1 and CDR2 (germline): SGHAT, FQNNGV. The CDR3 loop reads CASSRGRYMNTEAFF. CDR3 sequence (DNA): TGTGCCAGCAGCCGCGGCCGGTACATGAACACTGAAGCTTTCTTT. Supplemented by reference TRBV11-2 and TRBJ1-1, the full variable domain reads EAGVAQSPRYKIIEKRQSVAFWCNPISGHATLYWYQQILGQGPKLLIQFQNNGVVDDSQLPKDRFSAERLKGVDSTLKIQPAKLEDSAVYLCASSRGRYMNTEAFFGQGTRLTVV.

This chain joins TRBV5-1 and TRBJ2-1; TRBD2 matches 8 bases. J was trimmed by 8 bases and V by 1 base; bases with no gene match: 5. The CDR3 spans 14 residues. Germline CDR1 is SGHRS and CDR2 is YFSETQ. The CDR3 spells CASSLRSGGHEQFF. The CDR3 nucleotides are TGCGCCAGCAGCTTGAGGTCGGGGGGGCATGAGCAGTTCTTC.

Only one count was recorded for this clone. The chain links TRBV5-5 to TRBJ2-1; 9 nucleotides agree with TRBD1. The CDR3 loop spans 17 amino acids. J lost 0 bases, V lost 1 base, and 5 bases had no gene match. Looked up from germline, CDR1 is SGHKS and CDR2 is YYEKEE (reference sequence). The CDR3 loop reads CASSLPRQGGSYNEQFF. In DNA, the CDR3 is TGTGCCAGCAGCTTGCCCCGACAGGGGGGCTCCTACAATGAGCAGTTCTTC.

CDR3 DNA sequence: TGTGCCAGCAGCCGAAGACTAGCGGGGGACACAGATACGCAGTATTTT. This gives the protein CASSRRLAGDTDTQYF. The chain links TRBV4-2 to TRBJ2-3; 12 positions match TRBD2. This CDR3 is 16 amino acids long. Germline CDR1 is LGHNA and CDR2 is YNFKEQ. Losses at the gene ends were 4 bases for V and 2 bases for J; bases not matched to a gene: 4.

The chain uses TRBV28 and TRBJ1-1, with TRBD1 matching 7 bases. Germline CDR1 is MDHEN and CDR2 is SYDVKM. The V and J ends lost 10 bases and 10 bases, in that order; junction bases with no gene match: 12. This CDR3 is built from 12 residues. CDR3 in DNA: TGTGCCACCACCCACCCGACAGGGCGAGCTTTCTTT. This codes for CATTHPTGRAFF.

V gene TRBV9 combines with J gene TRBJ1-4; TRBD1 matches at 7 bases. Trimming took 4 bases from V and 4 from J; bases not matched to a gene: 4. The CDR3 contains 14 residues. Germline values: CDR1 SGDLS, CDR2 YYNGEE. The CDR3 reads CASSRQGGNEKLFF. The CDR3 DNA is TGTGCCAGCAGCCGACAGGGCGGTAATGAAAAACTGTTTTTT.

The gene calls are TRBV5-1 and TRBJ1-5; 8 bases are shared with TRBD1. In germline, CDR1 is SGHRS, CDR2 YFSETQ. The J segment lost 2 bases and the V segment lost 7 bases, leaving 8 bases of the junction unmatched. The CDR3 is 15 amino acids. DNA of the CDR3: TGCGCCAGCTCTTTGGGGGGACAGGGCAATCAGCCCCAGCATTTT. It encodes CASSLGGQGNQPQHF.

The V call is TRBV6-1, the J call TRBJ1-2; 7 bases are a match to TRBD1. Germline V gene lookup returns CDR1 MNHNS and CDR2 SASEGT. The CDR3 covers 14 residues. Losses at the gene ends were 3 bases for V and 7 bases for J; bases not matched to a gene: 8. CDR3 bases: TGTGCCAGCAGTGAGCGGGGGGACAGAAGTGGCTACACCTTC. Translated, it gives CASSERGDRSGYTF.

This clone was observed a single time. This chain connects TRBV7-8 to TRBJ2-7, with 8 nucleotides matching TRBD1. The ends lost 5 bases at V and 2 bases at J; junction bases unmatched: 11. Germline V gene sequence: CDR1 SGHVS, CDR2 FQNEAQ. The CDR3 totals 16 residues. Here the CDR3 DNA reads TGTGCCAGCAGCCCTCGTCCACAGGGGGTCCCCTACGAGCAGTACTTC. Amino acid sequence: CASSPRPQGVPYEQYF. Full variable domain (rest looked up from reference TRBV7-8 and TRBJ2-7): GAGVSQSPRYKVAKRGQDVALRCDPISGHVSLFWYQQALGQGPEFLTYFQNEAQLDKSGLPSDRFFAERPEGSVSTLKIQRTQQEDSAVYLCASSPRPQGVPYEQYFGPGTRLTVT.

The chain couples TRBV5-1 to TRBJ2-2; TRBD2 agrees at 12 bases. The CDR3 has 16 amino acids. CDR1 and CDR2 from the germline V gene are SGHRS and YFSETQ. Trimming took 4 bases from V and 6 from J; bases not matched to a gene: 7. The CDR3, as DNA: TGCGCCAGCAGCACCCGACTAGCGGGAGTGGCCGGGGAGCTGTTTTTT. This gives the protein CASSTRLAGVAGELFF.

The rearrangement joins TRBV5-1 to TRBJ1-1; TRBD1 agrees at 7 bases. Germline V gene lookup returns CDR1 SGHRS and CDR2 YFSETQ. Trimming cost V 6 bases and J 5 bases; bases outside gene matches: 4. CDR3 length: 12 amino acids. The CDR3 DNA sequence: TGCGCCAGCAAAGCAGGGGGGACTGAAGCTTTCTTT. Its protein product is CASKAGGTEAFF.

The gene calls are TRBV19 and TRBJ2-1, with D possibly matching TRBD1 (5 bases). The CDR3 runs to 15 residues. Trimming shortened V by 1 base and J by 8 bases, and 15 bases separated the two germline ends. Germline CDR1 reads LNHDA; CDR2 reads SQIVND (reference sequence). CDR3 coding DNA: TGTGCCAGTAGTATAGGCCTGGCCAGGGCCGATGAGCAGTTCTTC. Translation: CASSIGLARADEQFF.

The chain carries TRBV7-8 and TRBJ2-7; 9 bases line up with TRBD2. The CDR3 has 17 residues. CDR1 is SGHVS and CDR2 is FQNEAQ in the germline V gene. V was pared by 2 bases and J by 0 bases, with 8 bases of the junction left unmatched. CDR3 in DNA: TGTGCCAGCAGCTTATGGGTCGCTAGCGGGAACTCCTACGAGCAGTACTTC. It translates to CASSLWVASGNSYEQYF.